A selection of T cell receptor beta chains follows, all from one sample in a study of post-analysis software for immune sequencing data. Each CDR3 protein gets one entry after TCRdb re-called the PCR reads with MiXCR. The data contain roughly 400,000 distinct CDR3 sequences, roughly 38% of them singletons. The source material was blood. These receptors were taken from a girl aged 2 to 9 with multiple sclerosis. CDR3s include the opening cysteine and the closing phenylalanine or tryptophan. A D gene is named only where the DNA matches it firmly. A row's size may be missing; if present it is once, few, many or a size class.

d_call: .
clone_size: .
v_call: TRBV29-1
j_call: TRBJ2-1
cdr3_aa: CSASTPWGNEQFF
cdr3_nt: TGCAGCGCCAGTACTCCCTGGGGGAATGAGCAGTTCTTC

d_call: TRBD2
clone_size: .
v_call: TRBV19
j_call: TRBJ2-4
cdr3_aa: CASSNEAGTGNIQYF
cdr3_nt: TGTGCCAGTAGTAATGAAGCGGGGACGGGAAACATTCAGTACTTC

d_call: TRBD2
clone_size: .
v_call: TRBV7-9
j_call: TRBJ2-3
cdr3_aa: CASRRLAGTSGGDTQYF
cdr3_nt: TGTGCCAGCAGACGCCTAGCCGGGACTAGCGGGGGGGATACGCAGTATTTT

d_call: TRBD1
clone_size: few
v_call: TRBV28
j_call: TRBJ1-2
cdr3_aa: CASSSIDRGYGYTF
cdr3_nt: TGTGCCAGCAGTTCAATCGACAGGGGCTATGGCTACACCTTC

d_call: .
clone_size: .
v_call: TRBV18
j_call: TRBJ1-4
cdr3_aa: CASSPGGNEKLFF
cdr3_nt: TGTGCCAGCTCACCTGGAGGGAATGAAAAACTGTTTTTT

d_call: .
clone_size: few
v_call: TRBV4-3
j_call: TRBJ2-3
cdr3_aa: CASSQDGGSLGTTDTQYF
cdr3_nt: TGCGCCAGCAGCCAAGATGGCGGCAGCTTAGGTACTACAGATACGCAGTATTTT

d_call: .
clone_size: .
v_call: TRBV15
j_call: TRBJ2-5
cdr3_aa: CATSREGPRQETQYF
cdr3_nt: TGTGCCACCAGCAGAGAGGGCCCCAGGCAAGAGACCCAGTACTTC

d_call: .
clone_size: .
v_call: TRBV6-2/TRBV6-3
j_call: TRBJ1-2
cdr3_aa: CASSYHYGYTF
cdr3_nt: TGTGCCAGCAGTTACCACTATGGCTACACCTTC

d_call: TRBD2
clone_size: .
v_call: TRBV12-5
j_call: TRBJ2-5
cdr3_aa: CASGLRAGAQYF
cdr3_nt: TGTGCTAGTGGTTTGAGGGCGGGAGCCCAGTACTTC

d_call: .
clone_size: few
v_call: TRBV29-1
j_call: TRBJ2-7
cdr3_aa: CSAGKRNLPYEQYF
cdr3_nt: TGCAGCGCGGGGAAGAGGAATCTCCCCTACGAGCAGTACTTC

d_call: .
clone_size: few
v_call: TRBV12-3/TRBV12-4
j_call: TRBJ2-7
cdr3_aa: CASSWNYEQYF
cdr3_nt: TGTGCCAGCAGTTGGAACTACGAGCAGTACTTC

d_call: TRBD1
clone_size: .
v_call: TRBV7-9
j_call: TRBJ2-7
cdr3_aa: CASRPSRDRGFEQYF
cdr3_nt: TGTGCCAGCAGACCGTCCCGGGACAGGGGATTCGAGCAGTACTTC

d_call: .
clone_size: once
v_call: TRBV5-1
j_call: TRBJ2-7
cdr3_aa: CASSLVGNTAPLNEQYF
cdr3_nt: TGCGCCAGCAGCTTGGTGGGCAACACAGCCCCTCTTAACGAGCAGTACTTC

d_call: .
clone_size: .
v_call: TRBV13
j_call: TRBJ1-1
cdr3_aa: CASSLHRREAFF
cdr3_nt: TGTGCCAGCAGCTTACACCGCCGTGAAGCTTTCTTT

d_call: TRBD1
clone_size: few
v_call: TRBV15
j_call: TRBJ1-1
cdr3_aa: CATSRGGTENTEAFF
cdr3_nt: TGTGCCACCAGCAGAGGTGGGACAGAAAACACTGAAGCTTTCTTT

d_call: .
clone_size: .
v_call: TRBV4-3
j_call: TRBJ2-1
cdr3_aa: CASSQDRYGNSYNEQFF
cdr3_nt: TGCGCCAGCAGCCAAGACCGCTACGGAAATTCCTACAATGAGCAGTTCTTC

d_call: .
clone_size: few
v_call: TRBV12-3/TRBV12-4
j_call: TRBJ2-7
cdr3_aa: CASSTYHEQYF
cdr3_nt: TGTGCCAGCTCCACTTACCACGAGCAGTACTTC

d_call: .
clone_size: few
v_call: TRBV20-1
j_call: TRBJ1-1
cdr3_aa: CSARKRGTEAFF
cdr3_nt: TGCAGTGCCAGAAAACGGGGAACTGAAGCTTTCTTT

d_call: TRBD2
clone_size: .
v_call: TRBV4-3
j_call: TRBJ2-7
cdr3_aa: CASSRALGTSGYEQYF
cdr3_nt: TGCGCCAGCAGCCGGGCCCTTGGGACTAGCGGTTACGAGCAGTACTTC

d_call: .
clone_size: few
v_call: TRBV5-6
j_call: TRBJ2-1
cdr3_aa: CASSYPGPSPNEQFF
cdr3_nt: TGTGCCAGCAGCTATCCGGGACCGAGCCCCAATGAGCAGTTCTTC

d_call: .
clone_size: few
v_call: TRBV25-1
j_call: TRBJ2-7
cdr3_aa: CASLSMGGNEQYF
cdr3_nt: TGTGCCAGCCTATCTATGGGGGGAAACGAGCAGTACTTC

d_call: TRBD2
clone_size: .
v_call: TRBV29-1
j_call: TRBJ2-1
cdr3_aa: CSARTSGGYNEQFF
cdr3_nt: TGCAGCGCCCGGACTAGCGGGGGTTACAATGAGCAGTTCTTC

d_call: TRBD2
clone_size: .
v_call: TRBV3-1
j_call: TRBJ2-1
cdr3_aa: CASSHPTSRYEQFF
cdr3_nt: TGTGCCAGCAGCCACCCGACTAGCAGGTATGAGCAGTTCTTC

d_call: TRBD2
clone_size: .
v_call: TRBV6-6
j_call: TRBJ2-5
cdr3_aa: CASSYPGLARFGETQYF
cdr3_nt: TGTGCCAGCAGTTACCCGGGACTAGCGAGGTTTGGGGAGACCCAGTACTTC

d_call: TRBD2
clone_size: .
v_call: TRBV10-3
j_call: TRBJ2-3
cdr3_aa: CAIGEGTSGTDTQYF
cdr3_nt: TGTGCCATAGGGGAGGGGACTAGCGGAACAGATACGCAGTATTTT

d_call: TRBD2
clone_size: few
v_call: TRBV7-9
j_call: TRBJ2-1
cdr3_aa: CASSSLAGPYNEQFF
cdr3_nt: TGTGCCAGCAGCTCACTAGCGGGGCCCTACAATGAGCAGTTCTTC

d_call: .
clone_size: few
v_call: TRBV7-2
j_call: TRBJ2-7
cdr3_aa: CASSLSGGGPYEQYF
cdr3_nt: TGTGCCAGCAGCTTGAGTGGGGGAGGACCCTACGAGCAGTACTTC

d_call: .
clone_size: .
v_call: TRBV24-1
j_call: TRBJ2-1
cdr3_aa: CATSDKRNEQFF
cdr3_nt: TGTGCCACCAGTGATAAACGCAATGAGCAGTTCTTC

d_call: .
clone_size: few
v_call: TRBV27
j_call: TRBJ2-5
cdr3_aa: CASGRWDGSYF
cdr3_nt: TGTGCCAGCGGTCGGTGGGACGGGTCGTACTTC

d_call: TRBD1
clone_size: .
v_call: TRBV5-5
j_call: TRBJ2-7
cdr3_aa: CASSNPPGQGVHEQYF
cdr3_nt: TGTGCCAGCAGCAACCCTCCGGGACAGGGTGTTCACGAGCAGTACTTC

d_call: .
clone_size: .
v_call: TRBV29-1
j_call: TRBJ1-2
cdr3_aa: CSVESAGHGYTF
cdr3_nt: TGCAGCGTTGAATCGGCAGGGCATGGCTACACCTTC

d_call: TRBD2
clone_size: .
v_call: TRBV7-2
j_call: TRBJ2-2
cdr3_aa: CASRLAVNTGELFF
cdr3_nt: TGTGCCAGCAGACTAGCGGTGAACACCGGGGAGCTGTTTTTT

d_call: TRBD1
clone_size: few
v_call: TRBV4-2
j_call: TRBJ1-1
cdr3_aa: CASSPGQGPRNTEAFF
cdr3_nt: TGTGCCAGCAGCCCCGGACAGGGGCCTAGGAACACTGAAGCTTTCTTT

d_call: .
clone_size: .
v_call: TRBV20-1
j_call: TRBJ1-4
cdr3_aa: CSAPGGTLNEKLFF
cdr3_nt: TGCAGTGCTCCTGGGGGGACTCTTAATGAAAAACTGTTTTTT

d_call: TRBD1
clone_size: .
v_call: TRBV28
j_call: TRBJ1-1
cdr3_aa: CASSPGTGFYTEAFF
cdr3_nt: TGTGCCAGCAGTCCCGGGACAGGGTTTTACACTGAAGCTTTCTTT

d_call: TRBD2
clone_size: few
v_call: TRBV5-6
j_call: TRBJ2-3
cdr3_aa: CASSLWLRGSRGDTQYF
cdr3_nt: TGTGCCAGCAGCTTGTGGTTGCGGGGGTCACGGGGGGATACGCAGTATTTT

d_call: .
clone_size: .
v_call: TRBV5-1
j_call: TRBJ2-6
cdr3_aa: CASSLVTGSGANVLTF
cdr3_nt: TGCGCCAGCAGCTTGGTGACGGGCTCTGGGGCCAACGTCCTGACTTTC

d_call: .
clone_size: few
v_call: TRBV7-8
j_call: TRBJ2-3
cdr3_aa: CASSLATGAQYF
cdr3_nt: TGTGCCAGCAGCTTAGCGACAGGCGCGCAGTATTTT

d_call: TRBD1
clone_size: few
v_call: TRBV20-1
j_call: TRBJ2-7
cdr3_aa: CSARAGQGAYEQYF
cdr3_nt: TGCAGTGCTAGAGCCGGCCAGGGGGCTTACGAGCAGTACTTC

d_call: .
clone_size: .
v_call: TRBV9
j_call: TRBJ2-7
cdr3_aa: CASSVAWGANYEQYF
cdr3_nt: TGTGCCAGCAGCGTAGCTTGGGGGGCCAACTACGAGCAGTACTTC

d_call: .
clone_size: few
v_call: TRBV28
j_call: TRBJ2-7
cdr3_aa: CASSPSYRSRSYEQYF
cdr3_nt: TGTGCCAGCAGCCCCTCTTACAGGTCCCGCTCCTACGAGCAGTACTTC

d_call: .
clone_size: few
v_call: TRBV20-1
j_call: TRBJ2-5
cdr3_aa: CSARQNQETQYF
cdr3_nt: TGCAGTGCTAGACAGAACCAAGAGACCCAGTACTTC